Below, one TCR beta chain is given with its context. No antigen is known for it. No per-base quality is available; no much larger clone lies one base away. These data belong to a study of blood T cell repertoires in COVID-19 (TCRdb year 2020). The study in broad terms: Collaborator samples came from the United States, Italy and Spain and covered acute and convalescent phases of COVID-19. The prospective study material was composed of cDNA or gDNA derived from T cells, B-cell-depleted T cells, or PBMCs. HLA class I and class II types, where available, came from metadata supplied by the sample provider rather than from assay-based typing. The sample metadata nearly always contained a de-identified subject ID, COVID-19 status, age in years and sex. Samples were obtained from the ongoing ImmuneRACE study (first 160 participants) and from 1,000 to 1,500 subjects provided by 6 global collaborators. Deeply sampled blood TCRbeta repertoires from subjects exposed to, actively infected with, or recovered from COVID-19 were included in the dataset. The repertoires were made available in a free public database intended to serve as a resource for research on the immune response to SARS-CoV-2. General findings and caveats noted by the study authors: The amount of clinical and demographic metadata varied by source and participant and was provided uncurated.

In Seattle, one collaborating source enrolled patients while the infection was active and tracked those patients longitudinally over the course of disease. The collaborating institutions used their own protocols to collect whole blood in K2EDTA tubes. Collaborator samples were shipped for TCRbeta analysis as frozen whole blood, isolated PBMCs, or DNA extracted from either sample type. The immunoSEQ Assay, a bias-controlled multiplex PCR, was used to amplify TCRbeta CDR3 regions from genomic DNA. The authors processed their data as follows. The number of nucleated cells in each sample was estimated by amplification of reference gene primers within the assay. To quantify the absolute abundance of each unique TCRbeta CDR3 rearrangement, sequence reads were collapsed and filtered. Productive Simpson clonality was computed per sample as the square root of Simpson's diversity index over productive rearrangements. This immuneACCESS table, as held by TCRdb, lists in-frame sequences with V and J called but not all clones. Of the missing ones, under half trace to an unresolved V gene in checked studies; the others have no known cause. V and J calls and clone size come straight from that table; D and trimming were deduced from the DNA. Within this sample are about 160,000 clones, with over 80% of them counted one time only. Of the sample, 4.8% falls within the top ten clones.

The sequence derives from a man aged 25 to 40 with COVID-19, enrolled during active disease. The sequencing input was peripheral blood.

The CDR3 protein sequence reads: CATELGAGQPQHF. The DNA sequence reads TGTGCCACCGAGCTGGGGGCTGGTCAGCCCCAGCATTTT. The sequence links TRBV10-3 to TRBJ1-5; TRBD1 could be the D gene, as 6 bases match. For CDR1 and CDR2, the germline V gene lists ENHRY and SYGVKD. V is cut by 10 bases and J by 6 bases, and the space between the germline ends is 16 bases. The CDR3 runs 13 amino acids, cysteine and phenylalanine included. The only DNA kept is the CDR3, 39 bases in frame from the first base.